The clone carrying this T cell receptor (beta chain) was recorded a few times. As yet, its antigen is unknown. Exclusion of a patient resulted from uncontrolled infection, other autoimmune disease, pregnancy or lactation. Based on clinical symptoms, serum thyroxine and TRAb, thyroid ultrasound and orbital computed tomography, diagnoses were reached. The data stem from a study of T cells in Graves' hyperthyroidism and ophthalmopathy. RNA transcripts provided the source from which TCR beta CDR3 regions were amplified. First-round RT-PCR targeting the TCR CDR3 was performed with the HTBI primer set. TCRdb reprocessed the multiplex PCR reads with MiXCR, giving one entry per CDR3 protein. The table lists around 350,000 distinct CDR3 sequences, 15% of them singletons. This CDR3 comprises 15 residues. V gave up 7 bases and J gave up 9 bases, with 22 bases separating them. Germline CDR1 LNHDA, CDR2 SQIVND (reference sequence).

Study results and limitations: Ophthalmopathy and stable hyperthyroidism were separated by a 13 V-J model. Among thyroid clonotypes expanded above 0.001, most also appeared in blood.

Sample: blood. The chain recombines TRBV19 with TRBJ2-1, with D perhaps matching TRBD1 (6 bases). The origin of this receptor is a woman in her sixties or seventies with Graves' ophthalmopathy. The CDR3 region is CASTYGIASTGEQFF. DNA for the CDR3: TGTGCCAGTACCTACGGGATAGCCTCGACAGGTGAGCAGTTCTTC.